What follows are 18 T cell receptor beta chains derived from one specimen sequenced in a study of radiotherapy plus CTLA-4 blockade in lung cancer. Libraries were prepared by immunoSEQ multiplex PCR; TCRdb keeps only in-frame clonotypes and omits some of them. The sample carries roughly 75,000 clones, more than 60% recorded once. The sequences come from peripheral blood, collected from a patient treated with radiotherapy plus ipilimumab. The source of these receptors is a human donor with non-small cell lung cancer whose response to radiotherapy plus ipilimumab could not be evaluated. Some clones in this sample may be carry-over from other donors' samples.

The chain uses TRBV14 and TRBJ1-2, with D perhaps matching TRBD1 (6 bases). The CDR3 length is 15 residues. Germline V gene sequence: CDR1 SGHDN, CDR2 FVKESK. The V end lost 4 bases, the J end lost 7 bases, and 19 bases lay between the germline ends. In DNA, the CDR3 is TGTGCCAGCAGCCTCACTCGGGGGGGCTCGGGTGGCTACACCTTC. Translating it yields CASSLTRGGSGGYTF.

V and J are TRBV9 and TRBJ2-1; 9 bases line up with TRBD2. This CDR3 is 16 amino acids long. Losses at the gene ends were 0 bases for V and 12 bases for J; bases not matched to a gene: 13. Germline lookup yields CDR1 SGDLS and CDR2 YYNGEE. The CDR3 protein is CASSVVQRGARDGQFF. The CDR3, as DNA: TGTGCCAGCAGCGTAGTGCAGCGGGGGGCCAGGGATGGGCAGTTCTTC.

This clone occurred a few times. V gene TRBV7-9 combines with J gene TRBJ2-5; TRBD2 aligns across 7 bases. Trimming took 5 bases from V and 1 from J; bases not matched to a gene: 4. This CDR3 contains 14 residues. The germline V gene encodes CDR1 SEHNR and CDR2 FQNEAQ (reference sequence). Here the CDR3 reads CASSRGGLQETQYF. The CDR3 coding sequence is TGTGCCAGCAGCCGCGGGGGACTCCAAGAGACCCAGTACTTC.

The gene calls are TRBV4-3 and TRBJ2-5; D possibly corresponds to TRBD2 (7 bases). Germline lookup yields CDR1 LGHNA and CDR2 YSLEER. The ends were cut back, 1 base at V and 9 bases at J, with 21 bases in the middle. This CDR3 has 16 residues. The CDR3 region is CASSQVYAGAEEAQYF. Written as DNA, the CDR3 is TGCGCCAGCAGCCAAGTTTATGCGGGGGCGGAGGAGGCCCAGTACTTC.

The CDR3 sequence is CASTKQTGWSPGELFF. CDR3 bases: TGTGCCAGCACCAAACAGACAGGGTGGTCCCCCGGGGAGCTGTTTTTT. This chain links TRBV7-6 with TRBJ2-2, with 7 positions matching TRBD1. CDR3 length: 16 residues. V shed 7 bases and J 6 bases; nucleotides not matched to a gene: 14. Germline CDR1 SGHVS, CDR2 FNYEAQ.

This clone was seen a single time. CDR3 protein: CASSSPGGTQHF. The CDR3, as DNA: TGTGCCAGCAGCTCTCCGGGGGGGACCCAGCATTTT. V and J are TRBV5-5 and TRBJ1-5, with a tentative D call TRBD1 (5 bases). Germline CDR1 reads SGHKS; CDR2 reads YYEKEE (reference sequence). V was shortened by 3 bases and J by 11 bases, with 12 bases between the two germline ends. The CDR3 spans 12 residues.

The chain is built from TRBV6-1 and TRBJ2-7; possible D gene TRBD2, 7 bases. Germline CDR1 is MNHNS and CDR2 is SASEGT. V was cut by 6 bases and J by 3 bases, with 15 bases left in between. The CDR3 spans 14 residues. In DNA form, the CDR3 reads TGTGCCAGCAGGGGGGGGCGGGCCCTCTACGAGCAGTACTTC. It codes for CASRGGRALYEQYF.

This clone was seen a few times. The gene calls are TRBV6-1 and TRBJ2-1, with 12 nucleotides matching TRBD2. With 8 bases clipped from V and 9 bases from J, the junction kept 5 bases outside the gene matches. From germline, CDR1 is MNHNS and CDR2 SASEGT. The length of the CDR3 is 13 residues. CDR3 DNA: TGTGCCAGCCGGCTAGCGGGGGGGAGTGAGCAGTTCTTC. It codes for CASRLAGGSEQFF.

The V and J genes are TRBV7-2 and TRBJ2-7; 7 bases line up with TRBD1. In germline, CDR1 is SGHTA, CDR2 FQGNSA. CDR3 length equals 17 residues. Trimming at V came to 5 bases and at J to 0 bases, leaving 13 bases not matched to a gene. CDR3 DNA sequence: TGTGCCAGCAGCGTACGGGACAGCCCGAGAGGCTCCTACGAGCAGTACTTC. Translating it yields CASSVRDSPRGSYEQYF.

The V call is TRBV5-1, the J call TRBJ2-7; D gene unclear. The CDR3 has 15 amino acids. CDR1 is SGHRS and CDR2 is YFSETQ in the germline V gene. Between the trimmed V and J ends, which lost 1 base and 3 bases, there was a span of 14 bases. The CDR3 DNA sequence: TGCGCCAGCAGCTTGACGAAAGGCGGAGACTACGAGCAGTACTTC. It translates to CASSLTKGGDYEQYF. Based on the CDR3 plus reference TRBV5-1 and TRBJ2-7, the full variable domain is KAGVTQTPRYLIKTRGQQVTLSCSPISGHRSVSWYQQTPGQGLQFLFEYFSETQRNKGNFPGRFSGRQFSNSRSEMNVSTLELGDSALYLCASSLTKGGDYEQYFGPGTRLTVT.

The chain employs TRBV5-6 and TRBJ1-5; maybe TRBD1 (5 bases). Trimming left V 2 bases short and J 4 bases short, with 13 bases between. The CDR3 is made up of 15 amino acids. Germline CDR1 reads SGHDT; CDR2 reads YYEEEE. The CDR3 coding sequence is TGTGCCAGCAGCTTTCAGGCGGGGGTGAATCAGCCCCAGCATTTT. Its translation: CASSFQAGVNQPQHF.

The chain is built from TRBV5-6 and TRBJ2-4; 7 bases match TRBD1. CDR1 and CDR2 (germline): SGHDT, YYEEEE. The CDR3 length is 15 residues. The trim removed 3 bases at V and 3 bases at J, leaving 6 bases unmatched. This CDR3 is CASSSDRYRKNIQYF. Here the CDR3 DNA reads TGTGCCAGCAGCTCGGACAGGTACCGCAAAAACATTCAGTACTTC.

V gene TRBV2 combines with J gene TRBJ2-7; D is perhaps TRBD1 (5 bases). V lost 3 bases to trimming and J lost 0 bases, with 9 bases between them. The CDR3 contains 14 residues. Germline V CDR1 and CDR2: SNHLY, FYNNEI. For the CDR3, the DNA is TGTGCCAGCAGTGATCAGGGTGACTCCTACGAGCAGTACTTC. Translating gives CASSDQGDSYEQYF.

V usage is TRBV15 and J usage is TRBJ1-5; D is possibly TRBD1 (5 bases). This CDR3 is 17 amino acids long. Trimming stripped 5 bases from V and 11 bases from J, with 28 bases between. Germline V gene sequence: CDR1 LNHNV, CDR2 YYDKDF (reference sequence). CDR3 DNA: TGTGCCACCAGCCATCGGAGGGATGACAGAGGAGGTAGGTCCCAGCATTTT. It translates to CATSHRRDDRGGRSQHF.

The V call is TRBV7-8, the J call TRBJ1-5; 9 nucleotides agree with TRBD1. Per germline, CDR1 SGHVS and CDR2 FQNEAQ. V lost 1 base and J lost 2; bases outside the gene matches: 0. This CDR3 region has 15 residues. For the CDR3, the DNA is TGTGCCAGCAGCTTAGGGACAGGGGGCAATCAGCCCCAGCATTTT. Amino acids: CASSLGTGGNQPQHF.

The chain is built from TRBV10-3 and TRBJ2-3; 8 bases agree with TRBD2. From germline, CDR1 is ENHRY and CDR2 SYGVKD. CDR3 length: 16 amino acids. V gave up 3 bases and J gave up 8 bases; unmatched junction bases: 13. The CDR3 spells CAISERDREAGATQYF. CDR3 bases: TGTGCCATCAGTGAAAGGGATAGGGAAGCGGGGGCTACGCAGTATTTT.

CDR3 amino acids: CASSLGTGSGEKLFF. In DNA, the CDR3 is TGTGCCAGCAGTTTAGGGACAGGGTCAGGCGAAAAACTGTTTTTT. The chain uses TRBV28 and TRBJ1-4, with 9 bases identical to TRBD1. The CDR3 length is 15 residues. The V segment lost 2 bases and the J segment 8 bases; nucleotides outside the gene matches: 6. Per germline, CDR1 MDHEN and CDR2 SYDVKM.

The chain recombines TRBV2 with TRBJ2-5; D perhaps matches TRBD2 (6 bases). V dropped 2 bases and J dropped 11 bases, with 21 bases sitting between them. Looked up from germline, CDR1 is SNHLY and CDR2 is FYNNEI. This CDR3 has 15 amino acids. CDR3 loop: CASSEWGVRAREQYF. DNA of the CDR3: TGTGCCAGCAGTGAATGGGGGGTGAGGGCAAGGGAGCAGTACTTC.